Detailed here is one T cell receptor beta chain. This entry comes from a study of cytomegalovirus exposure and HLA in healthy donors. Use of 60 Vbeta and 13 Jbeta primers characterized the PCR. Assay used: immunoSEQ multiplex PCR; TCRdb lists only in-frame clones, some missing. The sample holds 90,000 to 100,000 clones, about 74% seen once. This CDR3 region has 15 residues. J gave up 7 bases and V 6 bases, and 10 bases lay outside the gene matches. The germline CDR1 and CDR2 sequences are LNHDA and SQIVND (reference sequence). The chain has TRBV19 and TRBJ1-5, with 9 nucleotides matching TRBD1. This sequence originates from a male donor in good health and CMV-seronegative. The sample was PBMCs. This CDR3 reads CASRTKGQGGQPQHF. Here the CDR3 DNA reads TGTGCCAGTAGGACAAAGGGACAGGGAGGACAGCCCCAGCATTTT.